Reported below is one TCR beta chain. The antigen is undetermined. This entry is derived from a study of CD8 T cell repertoires and HIV-1 epitope variants. Looked up from germline, CDR1 is PRHDT and CDR2 is FYEKMQ (reference sequence). This CDR3 has 18 amino acids. J gave up 0 bases and V 5 bases, and 7 bases lay outside the gene matches. Assay used: immunoSEQ multiplex PCR; TCRdb lists only in-frame clones, some missing. This table holds 1,000 or so clones, just under 70% found once. The chain joins TRBV13 to TRBJ2-3; 14 nucleotides match TRBD2. The sample was cultured CD8+ T cells derived from PBMCs. This clonotype was sampled from a male donor with HIV. In DNA, the CDR3 is TGTGCCAGCAGCCAACGGACTAGCGGGGGGACTAGCACAGATACGCAGTATTTT. Translating gives CASSQRTSGGTSTDTQYF. The whole variable domain, filled in from reference TRBV13 and TRBJ2-3, reads AAGVIQSPRHLIKEKRETATLKCYPIPRHDTVYWYQQGPGQDPQFLISFYEKMQSDKGSIPDRFSAQQFSDYHSELNMSSLELGDSALYFCASSQRTSGGTSTDTQYFGPGTRLTVL.